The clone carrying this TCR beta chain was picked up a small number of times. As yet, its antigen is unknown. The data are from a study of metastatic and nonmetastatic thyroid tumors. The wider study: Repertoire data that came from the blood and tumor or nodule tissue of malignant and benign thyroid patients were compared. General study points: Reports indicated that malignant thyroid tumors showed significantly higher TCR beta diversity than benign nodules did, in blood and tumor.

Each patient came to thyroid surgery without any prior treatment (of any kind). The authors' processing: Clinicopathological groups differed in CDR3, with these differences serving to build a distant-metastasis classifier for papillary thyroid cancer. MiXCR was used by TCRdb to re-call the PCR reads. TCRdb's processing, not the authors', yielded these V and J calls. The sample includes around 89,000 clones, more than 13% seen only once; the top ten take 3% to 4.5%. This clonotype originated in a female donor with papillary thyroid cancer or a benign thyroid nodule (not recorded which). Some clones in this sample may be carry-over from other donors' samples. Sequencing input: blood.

The CDR3 sequence: CASSDSGRNQPQHF. As DNA, the CDR3 is TGTGCCAGCAGCGACTCGGGGCGCAATCAGCCCCAGCATTTT. This rearrangement joins TRBV2 to TRBJ1-5; tentatively, D is TRBD1 (5 bases). Trimming stripped 6 bases from V and 2 bases from J, with 11 bases between. The CDR3 is made up of 14 amino acids. Germline V lookup: CDR1 SNHLY, CDR2 FYNNEI.